This TCR beta chain was obtained from a study of cytomegalovirus exposure and HLA in healthy donors (dated by TCRdb to 2016 to 2017). Looking at the study overall: An earlier analysis of approximately 640 of the donors reported 250 to 300 Gb of sequence data and roughly 100 million unique TCR beta sequences from 150 million to 200 million T cells. An early release covering approximately 600 HLA-typed donors comprised around 300 gigabases of sequencing data and 65 million to 100 million unique TCR sequences. Of the 300 to 400 genotyped donors, roughly 85% fell in the genetic ancestry cluster associated with self-reported Caucasian donors. The study was designed to test whether signatures of past pathogen exposure could be identified by cataloging public T cell receptors. The T cell repertoires of 666 subjects were profiled by immunosequencing and related to cytomegalovirus serostatus. Besides the first cohort of roughly 660 subjects, a separate validation cohort made up of about 120 different subjects was used. To predict cytomegalovirus infection status, the study combined high-throughput TCR immunosequencing, statistical association of individual TCRs with disease status, and machine learning. A later analysis re-examined previously published TCR beta repertoires from hundreds of donors and added high-resolution HLA genotyping to investigate patterns of TCR occurrence. The later analysis used no new phenotypic data to find candidate immune exposures, relying instead on TCR beta sequences and their occurrence across donors. An earlier analysis of nearly 600 of the donors applied high-throughput TCR beta sequencing to assess whether each TCR beta V gene segment acted as functional or pseudogenic. Donor age, sex, ethnicity and CMV serostatus were collected together with the repertoire data. A later genetic analysis used genome-wide SNP genotypes for about 65% of the roughly 670 donors, treating that subset as a discovery cohort. Every repertoire in the discovery cohort had been generated on one and the same sequencing platform. Class I and class II HLA loci were covered by the typing at four-digit resolution. Typing coverage differed by locus: A, B, C, DRB1 and DQB1 were typed in roughly 620-630 donors, DQA1 in 522, DPA1 in 600 to 610, and DPB1 in 400 to 490. About five DR-DQ haplotypes were treated as single units for association and clustering because of strong linkage in the cohort. Among approximately 370 genotyped donors of the cohort, an average of around 250,000 unique TCR beta nucleotide sequences was sequenced per donor, of which about 18% were non-productive.

For CDR1 and CDR2, the germline V gene (reference sequence) lists SGHKS and YYEKEE. Including the terminal cysteine and phenylalanine, the CDR3 comprises 14 residues. The read is trimmed to its CDR3 DNA, 42 bases read in frame from base 1. V is trimmed back by 4 bases and J by 8 bases, and the junction contains 6 bases that no gene match accounts for. The paper's findings and limits, for the study overall: In a later analysis, HLA-associated TCR beta chains showed more clonal expansion and lower generation probabilities than non-associated chains that were equally common. According to a later analysis, most CMV-associated TCR beta chains appeared to be HLA-restricted, and the HLA associations seemed to be driven largely by CMV exposure. Sequencing depth was assumed to be roughly uniform across donors in the presence/absence analyses, though that assumption may not hold. A further reported finding was that TCR beta sequences accurately predicted the HLA-A and HLA-B alleles for most subjects in the first cohort. The earlier analysis of around 600 of the donors excluded roughly 17 rarely observed V segments, including chromosome 9 orphons, because counts were too low. The cohort was sequenced for TCR beta chains only, and without alpha or paired-chain data the features that could be detected were limited. In a later genetic analysis, a missense DCLRE1C variant was associated with V-gene and J-gene trimming of TCR beta chains, and the association was replicated in an independent cohort. Compared with the approximately 710-donor mean, donors in an Asian-associated ancestry cluster had fewer N-insertions in productive TCRs, according to a later genetic analysis. Most TCR sequences were observed very rarely across donors, whereas some public TCRs were present in many individuals. A later analysis associated around 16,000 TCR beta sequences with specific HLA alleles at a false discovery rate of 0.05. When HLA alleles, especially DR and DQ, strongly co-occurred, attributing TCR associations to individual alleles was difficult. The 87-base-pair reads could not distinguish some IMGT-functional V segments, including TRBV6-2 and TRBV6-3, so those segments were excluded. The only immune exposure information available for the cohort was CMV serostatus. The study listed 150 to 200 TCR beta chains as associated with cytomegalovirus. HLA typing was unavailable for some donors at each locus, so association tests used only the typed subset. In vitro tests confirmed that three of the cytomegalovirus-associated TCR beta chains recognize cytomegalovirus antigens. In an earlier analysis of approximately 600 of the donors, most TCR beta V segments were observed in productive rearrangements about 87% or about 30% of the time, broadly matching IMGT annotations. A cluster of highly shared sequence variants was judged likely to represent a technical artifact of the sequencing pipeline. In a later analysis, several top co-occurrence clusters were reported to appear linked to parvovirus B19, influenza, CMV and Epstein-Barr virus. The authors suggested that the approach could potentially be generalized to other disease states and immunological phenotypes. Linkage disequilibrium might explain the correlated functional status among segregating V segments, but an unknown experimental factor could not be excluded. In a later analysis, TCR association rates were found to vary across HLA loci, with the most associated TCRs seen for DRB1 alleles and the fewest for HLA-C alleles. In both the original and validation cohorts, the classifier was reported to diagnose cytomegalovirus status with high specificity and sensitivity.

The method was the immunoSEQ multiplex PCR assay. For the multiplex PCR, a mixture combining 60 forward primers for TCR Vbeta segments and 13 reverse primers for TCR Jbeta segments was used. The CDR3 region of rearranged TCR beta genes was amplified from genomic DNA by a multiplex PCR assay. Amplified TCR beta libraries were sequenced as 87-base-pair reads on the Illumina HiSeq System. On the study's bioinformatics: In a later analysis, 70 million to 95 million unique TCR beta chains were counted across the 500 to 700 repertoires, and approximately 11 million of these chains were shared by at least two donors. Raw reads were error-corrected and collapsed into unique sequences with a nearest-neighbor algorithm that merged closely related sequences to remove PCR and sequencing errors. V, D and J gene segments were assigned by aligning CDR3 sequences to IMGT reference sequences. For a sequence to be retained, a match of at least six nucleotides to both a V gene segment and a J gene segment was required. A rearrangement counted as productive if the CDR3 had no stop codons and remained in frame with V and J, and every other rearrangement counted as non-productive. Following IMGT convention, CDR3 was defined as the stretch from the second conserved V-encoded cysteine up to the conserved J-encoded phenylalanine. The earlier analysis of some 550 of the donors excluded any sequence lacking an unambiguous match to a single V gene segment. An earlier analysis of 587 of the donors called V segments functional above 56.7% productive rearrangements and segregating when the between-donor standard deviation exceeded 5%. A statistical classification framework was built for diagnosing cytomegalovirus status from the catalog of TCR beta chain sequences. In a later analysis, TCR nucleotide sequences were compared against IMGT/GENE-DB human TR gene sequences so that V and J genes could be assigned. A later analysis assigned CDR3 sequences and most-parsimonious VDJ recombination scenarios with the TCRdist pipeline. In a later analysis, each TCR beta chain was defined by its CDR3 amino acid sequence together with its V-gene family, and reads without a unique V-gene family were excluded. In a later analysis, 450 to 600 highly shared, low-generation-probability nucleotide sequences were removed to address suspected cross-contamination and a sequencing artifact. In a later analysis, a clonal expansion index was calculated for each public chain from normalized within-repertoire ranks of inferred template counts. In a later analysis, generation probabilities were computed with a VDJ recombination model fitted to out-of-frame rearrangements, and the resulting probabilities were checked against IGoR. In a later analysis, hypergeometric tests were used to score TCR-TCR, TCR-HLA and TCR-CMV co-occurrence, with a repertoire-size bias correction applied to TCR pairs. A later analysis estimated false discovery rates by permuting HLA or CMV assignments 20 times. In a later analysis, co-occurring TCRs were grouped with DBSCAN, and TCRdist sequence similarity was added when clustering was performed within HLA-allele-positive subsets. For co-occurrence clustering, repertoires with fewer than 30,000 or more than 120,000 public chains were excluded, along with four or five repertoires with anomalous nucleotide sharing. The table comes from immuneACCESS by way of TCRdb, which keeps in-frame sequences with V and J called. Part of the clones is missing from these tables; in studies checked, under half for an unresolved V gene and the rest for unknown reasons. That table gives V, J and clone size, and the DNA gave D and trimming. This specimen's table enumerates about 170,000 clones. The ten largest clonotypes hold over 1% of the sample.

In total, over 600 healthy bone marrow donors made up the cohort. At the time of sampling, all cohort members were nominally healthy, though unrecorded immune exposures were likely present. The donor tested CMV seronegative and was one of the 352 seronegative cohort members. Each donor provided a peripheral blood sample, and peripheral blood mononuclear cells were used for TCR beta sequencing. The Qiagen DNeasy Blood Extraction Kit was used to extract genomic DNA from the blood cell samples. About this clone itself: It lacks a known antigen.

The receptor comes from a woman aged 55-70 years in good health and CMV-seronegative. The sequenced sample consisted of PBMCs. Here the chain combines TRBV5-5 and TRBJ1-4; 9 bases in the junction line up with TRBD1. The DNA sequence is given as TGTGCCAGCAGCGGTGGACAGGGGATCGAAAAACTGTTTTTT. The translation is CASSGGQGIEKLFF.